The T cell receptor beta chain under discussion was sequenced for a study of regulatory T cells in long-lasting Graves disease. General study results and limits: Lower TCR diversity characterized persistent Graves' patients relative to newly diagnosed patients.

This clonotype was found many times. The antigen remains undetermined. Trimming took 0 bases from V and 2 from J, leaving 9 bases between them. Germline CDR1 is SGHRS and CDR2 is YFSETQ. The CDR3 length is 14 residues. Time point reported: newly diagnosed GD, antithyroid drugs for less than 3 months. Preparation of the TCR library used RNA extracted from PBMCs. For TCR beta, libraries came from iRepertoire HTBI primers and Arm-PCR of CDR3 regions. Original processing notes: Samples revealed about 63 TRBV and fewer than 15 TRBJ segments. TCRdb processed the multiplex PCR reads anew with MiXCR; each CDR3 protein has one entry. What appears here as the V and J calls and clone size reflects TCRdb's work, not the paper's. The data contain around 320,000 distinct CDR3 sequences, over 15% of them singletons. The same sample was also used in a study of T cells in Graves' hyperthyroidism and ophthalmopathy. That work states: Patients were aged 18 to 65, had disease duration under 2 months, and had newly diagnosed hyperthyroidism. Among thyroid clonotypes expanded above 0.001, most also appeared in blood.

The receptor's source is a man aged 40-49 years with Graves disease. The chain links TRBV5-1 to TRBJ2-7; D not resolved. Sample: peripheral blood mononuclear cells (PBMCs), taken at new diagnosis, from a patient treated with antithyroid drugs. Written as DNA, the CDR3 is TGCGCCAGCAGCTTGGCCCCAGGCCCCTACGAGCAGTACTTC. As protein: CASSLAPGPYEQYF.